The rows below give T cell receptor beta chains drawn from one sample of a study of control samples from healthy donors and cancer patients. Repertoires were generated with immunoSEQ multiplex PCR, while TCRdb's copy carries only in-frame clones and drops some. The sample consists of 120,000 or so clones, roughly 91% of them appearing once. Source material: blood. Receptors were obtained from a middle-aged man in good health. Both conserved end residues are part of each CDR3. The D gene is left open where the match is weak. The size entry is marked missing in some rows and otherwise reads once, few, many or a size class.

cdr3_nt | cdr3_aa | v_call | clone_size | d_call | j_call
TGCGCCAGCAGCGCGGGACAGGGGACCGTCTATGAGCAGTTCTTC | CASSAGQGTVYEQFF | TRBV5-1 | NA | TRBD1 | TRBJ2-1
TGTGCCAGCAGTTCGGGACGCACAGATACGCAGTATTTT | CASSSGRTDTQYF | TRBV12-3/TRBV12-4 | NA | NA | TRBJ2-3
TGTGCCAGCAGCAAATGTTGGGTCAGACCATGGAACACTGAAGCTTTCTTT | CASSKCWVRPWNTEAFF | TRBV21-1 | NA | NA | TRBJ1-1
TGTGCCAGCAGTGAAAGGACAGCGGGCAATCAGCCCCAGCATTTT | CASSERTAGNQPQHF | TRBV2 | NA | NA | TRBJ1-5
TGCGCCAGCAGCTTGGCCCCGACAAGGGTGGAGACCCAGTACTTC | CASSLAPTRVETQYF | TRBV5-1 | NA | NA | TRBJ2-5
TGTGCCAGCAGCAGCTACCGGGACACCCATAACTATGGCTACACCTTC | CASSSYRDTHNYGYTF | TRBV7-6 | NA | NA | TRBJ1-2
TGTGCCAGTAGTCGAGGGGGTTACCTTAACTATGGCTACACCTTC | CASSRGGYLNYGYTF | TRBV19 | once | NA | TRBJ1-2
TGTGCCAGCAGCAAGAGGACAGGCGCCGAAAAACTGTTTTTT | CASSKRTGAEKLFF | TRBV4-2 | NA | TRBD1 | TRBJ1-4
TGTGCCAGCCATCCCGGGGACCTTAGCGGGGGGAATAGGCACACCGGGGAGCTGTTTTTT | CASHPGDLSGGNRHTGELFF | TRBV2 | NA | TRBD2 | TRBJ2-2
TGCAGCAAACGAGCAGGATACAATGAGCAGTTCTTC | CSKRAGYNEQFF | TRBV29-1 | NA | NA | TRBJ2-1
TGTGCCAGCAGCCCTTTGGGGACAGGGGTTGGAGGGGCCAACGTCCTGACTTTC | CASSPLGTGVGGANVLTF | TRBV6-2/TRBV6-3 | NA | TRBD1 | TRBJ2-6
TGCGCCAGCAGCCAAGATCGGGCTAGCGGGGGGATCGAGACCCAGTACTTC | CASSQDRASGGIETQYF | TRBV4-3 | NA | TRBD2 | TRBJ2-5
TGTGCCACCTCCGGGACTAGTTACTACGAGCAGTACTTC | CATSGTSYYEQYF | TRBV2 | few | TRBD2 | TRBJ2-7
TGCAGCGTCCTGGGACAGCAGTACTTC | CSVLGQQYF | TRBV29-1 | NA | NA | TRBJ2-7
TGTGCCAGTAGTATATATCCCGGAGCCTCCTACGAGCAGTACTTC | CASSIYPGASYEQYF | TRBV19 | few | NA | TRBJ2-7
TGTGCCAGCAGCGCCACGGACGGCAGGACAAATGATCAGCCCCAGCATTTT | CASSATDGRTNDQPQHF | TRBV9 | NA | NA | TRBJ1-5
TGCGCCAGCAGCCCCTCCCAATACAACGAGCAGTACTTC | CASSPSQYNEQYF | TRBV4-1 | NA | NA | TRBJ2-7
TGTGCCAGCAGCGGAGGCAACGGGGAGCTGTTTTTT | CASSGGNGELFF | TRBV9 | NA | NA | TRBJ2-2
TGTGCCATCAGTGCAGGGACTGGCACAGATACGCAGTATTTT | CAISAGTGTDTQYF | TRBV10-3 | NA | NA | TRBJ2-3